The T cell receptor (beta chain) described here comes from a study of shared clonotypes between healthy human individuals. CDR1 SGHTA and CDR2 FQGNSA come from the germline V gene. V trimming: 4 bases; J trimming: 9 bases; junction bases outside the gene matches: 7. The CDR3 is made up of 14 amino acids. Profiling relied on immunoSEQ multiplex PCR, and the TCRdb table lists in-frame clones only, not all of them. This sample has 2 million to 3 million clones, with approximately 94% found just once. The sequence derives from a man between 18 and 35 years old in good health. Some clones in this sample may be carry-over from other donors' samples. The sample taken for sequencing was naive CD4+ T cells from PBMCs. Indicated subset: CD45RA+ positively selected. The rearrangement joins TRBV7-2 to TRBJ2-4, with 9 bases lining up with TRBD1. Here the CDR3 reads CASSSWTGASIQYF. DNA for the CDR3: TGTGCCAGCAGCTCCTGGACAGGGGCAAGCATTCAGTACTTC.